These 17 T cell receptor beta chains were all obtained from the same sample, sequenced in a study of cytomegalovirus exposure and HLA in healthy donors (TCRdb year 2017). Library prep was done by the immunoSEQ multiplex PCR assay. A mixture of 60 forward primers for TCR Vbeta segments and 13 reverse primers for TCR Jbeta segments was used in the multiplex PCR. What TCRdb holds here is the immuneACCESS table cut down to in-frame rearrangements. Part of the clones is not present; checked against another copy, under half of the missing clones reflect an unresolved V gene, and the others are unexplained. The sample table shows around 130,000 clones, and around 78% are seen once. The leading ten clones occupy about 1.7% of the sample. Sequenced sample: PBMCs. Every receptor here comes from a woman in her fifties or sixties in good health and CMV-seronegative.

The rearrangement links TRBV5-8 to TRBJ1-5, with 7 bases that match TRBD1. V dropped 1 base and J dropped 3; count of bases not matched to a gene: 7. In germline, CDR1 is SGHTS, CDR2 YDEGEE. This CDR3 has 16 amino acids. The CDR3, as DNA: TGTGCCAGCAGCTTGAGGACAGGACTGGACAATCAGCCCCAGCATTTT. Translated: CASSLRTGLDNQPQHF.

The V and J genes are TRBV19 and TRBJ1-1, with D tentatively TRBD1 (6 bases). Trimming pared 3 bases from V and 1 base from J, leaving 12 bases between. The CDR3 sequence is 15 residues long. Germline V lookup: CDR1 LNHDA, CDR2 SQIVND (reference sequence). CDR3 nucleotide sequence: TGTGCCAGTAGTATTTTAGGGACACCGAACACTGAAGCTTTCTTT. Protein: CASSILGTPNTEAFF.

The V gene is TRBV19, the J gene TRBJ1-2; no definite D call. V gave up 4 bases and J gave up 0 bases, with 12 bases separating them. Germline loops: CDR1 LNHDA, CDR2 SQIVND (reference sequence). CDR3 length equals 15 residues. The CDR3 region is CASSTERPTNYGYTF. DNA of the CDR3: TGTGCCAGTAGTACTGAGCGACCTACTAACTATGGCTACACCTTC.

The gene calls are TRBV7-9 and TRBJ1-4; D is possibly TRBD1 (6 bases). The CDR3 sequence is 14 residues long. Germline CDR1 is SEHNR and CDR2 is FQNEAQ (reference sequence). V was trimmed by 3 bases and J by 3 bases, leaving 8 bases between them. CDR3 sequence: CASSFGQPNEKLFF. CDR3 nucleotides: TGTGCCAGCAGCTTCGGACAGCCTAATGAAAAACTGTTTTTT. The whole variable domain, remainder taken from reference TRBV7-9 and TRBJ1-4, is DTGVSQNPRHKITKRGQNVTFRCDPISEHNRLYWYRQTLGQGPEFLTYFQNEAQLEKSRLLSDRFSAERPKGSFSTLEIQRTEQGDSAMYLCASSFGQPNEKLFFGSGTQLSVL.

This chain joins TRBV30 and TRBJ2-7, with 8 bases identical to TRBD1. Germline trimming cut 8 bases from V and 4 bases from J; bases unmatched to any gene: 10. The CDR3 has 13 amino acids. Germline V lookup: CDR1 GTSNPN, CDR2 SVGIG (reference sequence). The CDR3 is CATGAGGGYEQYF. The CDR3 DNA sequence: TGTGCCACGGGGGCAGGGGGCGGGTACGAGCAGTACTTC.

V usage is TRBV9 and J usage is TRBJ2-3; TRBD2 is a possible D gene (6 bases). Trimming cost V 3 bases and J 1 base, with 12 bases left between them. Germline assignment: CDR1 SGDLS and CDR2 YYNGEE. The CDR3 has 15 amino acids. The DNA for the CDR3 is TGTGCCAGCAGCGGCGGGGCATACCGCACAGATACGCAGTATTTT. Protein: CASSGGAYRTDTQYF.

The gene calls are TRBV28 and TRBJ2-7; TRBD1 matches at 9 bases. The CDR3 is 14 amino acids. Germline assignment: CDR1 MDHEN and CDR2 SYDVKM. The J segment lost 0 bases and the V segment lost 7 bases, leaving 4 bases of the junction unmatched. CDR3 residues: CASTPTGGSYEQYV. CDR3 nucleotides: TGTGCCAGCACCCCGACAGGGGGCTCCTACGAGCAGTACGTC.

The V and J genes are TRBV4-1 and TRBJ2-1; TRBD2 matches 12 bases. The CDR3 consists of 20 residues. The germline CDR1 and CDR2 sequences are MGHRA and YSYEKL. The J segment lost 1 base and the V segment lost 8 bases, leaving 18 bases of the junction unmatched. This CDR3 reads CASSQERTGGLAGSYNEQFF. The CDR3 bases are TGCGCCAGCTCCCAAGAGCGAACAGGGGGACTAGCGGGTTCCTACAATGAGCAGTTCTTC.

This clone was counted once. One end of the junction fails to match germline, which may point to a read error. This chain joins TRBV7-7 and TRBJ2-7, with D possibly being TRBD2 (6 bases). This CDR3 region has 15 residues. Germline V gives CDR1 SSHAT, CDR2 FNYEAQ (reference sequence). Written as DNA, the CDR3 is TGTGCTAGCAAGGAGGGACTTATCATATCCTACGAGCAGTACTTC. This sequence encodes CASKEGLIISYEQYF.

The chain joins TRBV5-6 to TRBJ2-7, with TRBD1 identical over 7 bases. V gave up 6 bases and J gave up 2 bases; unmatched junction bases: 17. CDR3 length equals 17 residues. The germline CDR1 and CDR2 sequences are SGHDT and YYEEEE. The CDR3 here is CASTMRGVGTAAYEQYF. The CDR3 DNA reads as TGTGCCAGCACCATGAGGGGTGTCGGGACAGCGGCCTACGAGCAGTACTTC.

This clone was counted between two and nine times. The CDR3 coding sequence is TGCGCCAGCAGCCAAGAAGGGCGGGGTACCGGGGAGACCCAGTACTTC. This gives the protein CASSQEGRGTGETQYF. The J gene is TRBJ2-5, the V gene TRBV4-3; possibly TRBD2 for D (6 bases). V dropped 0 bases and J dropped 5 bases, with 16 bases sitting between them. The CDR3 has 16 residues. Germline V CDR1 and CDR2: LGHNA, YSLEER.

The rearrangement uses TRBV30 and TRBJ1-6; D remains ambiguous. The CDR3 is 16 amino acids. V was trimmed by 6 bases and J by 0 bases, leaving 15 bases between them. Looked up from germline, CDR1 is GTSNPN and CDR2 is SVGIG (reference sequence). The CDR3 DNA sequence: TGTGCCTGTTCTGGGCCTCAGAGCTCCTATAATTCACCCCTCCACTTT. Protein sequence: CACSGPQSSYNSPLHF.

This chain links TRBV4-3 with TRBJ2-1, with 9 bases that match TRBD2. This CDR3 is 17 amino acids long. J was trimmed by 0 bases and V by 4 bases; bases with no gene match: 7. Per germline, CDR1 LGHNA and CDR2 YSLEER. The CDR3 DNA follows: TGCGCCAGCAGCCGGGAGCTAGCGGGAAGCTCCTACAATGAGCAGTTCTTC. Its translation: CASSRELAGSSYNEQFF.

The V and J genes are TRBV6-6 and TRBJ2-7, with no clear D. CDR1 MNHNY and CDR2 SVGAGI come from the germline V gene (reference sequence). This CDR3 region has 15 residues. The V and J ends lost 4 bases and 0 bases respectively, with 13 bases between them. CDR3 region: CASSSLKRFSYEQYF. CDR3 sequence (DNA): TGTGCCAGCAGTTCTCTAAAGCGCTTCTCCTACGAGCAGTACTTC.

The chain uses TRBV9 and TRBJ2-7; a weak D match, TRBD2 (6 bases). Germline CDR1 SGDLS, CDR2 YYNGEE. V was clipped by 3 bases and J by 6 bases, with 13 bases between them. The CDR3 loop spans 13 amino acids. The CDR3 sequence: CASSASTRTEQYF. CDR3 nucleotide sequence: TGTGCCAGCAGCGCTTCGACTAGGACCGAGCAGTACTTC.

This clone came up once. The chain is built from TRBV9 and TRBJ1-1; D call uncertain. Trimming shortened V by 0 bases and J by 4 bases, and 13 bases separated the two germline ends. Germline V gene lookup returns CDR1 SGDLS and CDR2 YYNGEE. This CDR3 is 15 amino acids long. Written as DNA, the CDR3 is TGTGCCAGCAGCGTAGGACCCCAGGAATCCACTGAAGCTTTCTTT. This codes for CASSVGPQESTEAFF. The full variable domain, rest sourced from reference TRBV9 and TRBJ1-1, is DSGVTQTPKHLITATGQRVTLRCSPRSGDLSVYWYQQSLDQGLQFLIQYYNGEERAKGNILERFSAQQFPDLHSELNLSSLELGDSALYFCASSVGPQESTEAFFGQGTRLTVV.

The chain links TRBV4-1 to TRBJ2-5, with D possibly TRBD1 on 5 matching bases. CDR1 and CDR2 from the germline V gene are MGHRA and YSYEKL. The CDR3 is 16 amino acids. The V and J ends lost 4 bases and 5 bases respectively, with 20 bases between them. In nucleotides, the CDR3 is TGCGCCAGCAGCCGCGATGGTAAAGGGGAAGTGGAGACCCAGTACTTC. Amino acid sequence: CASSRDGKGEVETQYF.